This T cell receptor beta chain was sequenced for a study of blood T cells in healthy people across ages (dated by TCRdb to between 2014 and 2017). Background for the entire study: In model experiments, roughly one uniquely barcoded TCR beta cDNA molecule per two T cells was captured by template switching. To track age-related changes in TCR beta repertoire diversity, the study relied on deep sequencing normalized with unique cDNA molecular identifiers. Two additional independent replicas of 1 million unique cDNA reads from the same blood draw were analyzed for two donors (one aged 18 to 30 and one aged 80 or older). Four age groups were formed from the donors: young (average approximately 15 years), middle-aged (just under 40), aged (roughly 59) and long-lived (approximately 78). To avoid experimental bias, donors of different ages were distributed randomly across sequencing lanes. The paper as a whole reports these results and caveats: Conclusive comparison of naive and antigen-experienced compartments was prevented by the profiling of bulk unsorted PBMCs. Compared with the aged group, the long-lived group had more naive CD4+ T cells, fewer expanded clones and increased TCR diversity, suggesting age selection. The percentage of naive T cells measured by flow cytometry correlated strongly with observed TCR beta diversity. Estimates of total diversity based on one million sequenced T cells were considered lower bounds and underestimates. Observed TCR beta diversity per million T cells fell roughly linearly with age, and a significant reduction was already apparent by age roughly 40. Donor CMV infection status was unknown, potentially confounding age-related changes in expanded clonotypes.

This clonotype was counted only a few times. The target of this receptor is not known. No base quality information exists; no much larger clone differs at one position. Cut back by 6 bases and 2 bases, the V and J ends lie 14 bases apart. The CDR3 holds 14 amino acids from the cysteine to the phenylalanine. Just the 42-base CDR3 DNA is kept, in frame starting at base 1. Library preparation employed 5' RACE. The sample was run on an Illumina HiSeq 2500. A second PCR of 7 to 11 cycles was performed with a sample-barcoded 5' primer and a J-beta primer mix. Each TCR beta cDNA molecule received a unique molecular identifier from a template-switch 5' adaptor carrying 12 random nucleotides. Each sample yielded at least 3 million CDR3-containing paired-end reads. First-strand cDNA was synthesized from all RNA with the Mint cDNA synthesis kit, primed by a TRBC-specific oligonucleotide. Following uracil-DNA glycosylase treatment, a first 18-cycle PCR with universal primers M1SS and BC2_uni_R was performed on all cDNA. The authors processed their data as follows. Each sample was normalized by randomly selecting 1 million high-quality reads, each carrying a distinct molecular identifier. Reads with shared molecular identifiers were discarded instead of being binned into consensus sequences. MiTCR, set to a Q25 quality threshold and the strictest error-elimination algorithm, was used for CDR3 identification, clonotype clustering and error correction. Lower-bound total TCR beta diversity was estimated with a nonparametric unseen species model using Euler transformation. TCRdb ran its own pipeline on the public reads, namely fastp trimming at Q25 and MiXCR clone calling, and kept in-frame beta chains. Duplicate CDR3 protein sequences are folded into a single record with the most common DNA and genes. What appears here as the V and J calls and clone size reflects TCRdb's work, not the paper's. This sample holds hundreds of thousands of distinct CDR3 sequences; around two fifths were observed only once. The top ten clones comprise 30% of the sample.

Systemically healthy Caucasian individuals from Russia, some 36 in total and aged about 6 to 100 years, were included as donors. Each donor gave about 9.7 milliliters of peripheral blood, drawn into EDTA-treated Vacutainer tubes. PBMCs were isolated by Ficoll-Paque density-gradient centrifugation, with at least 6 million obtained per sample. Trizol reagent was used to extract total RNA from PBMCs, with at least 5 micrograms per sample. For every donor, an aliquot of PBMCs went through flow cytometry to measure the percentages of naive CD45RAhigh/CD27high T cells. The chain uses TRBV12-3 or TRBV12-4 and TRBJ2-7; no D segment can be confidently identified. The sample was blood. This sequence was found in an elderly man in good health. CDR3 reads: CASSLPAPTYEQYF. The DNA sequence follows: TGTGCCAGCAGCCTACCCGCCCCTACCTACGAGCAGTACTTC.